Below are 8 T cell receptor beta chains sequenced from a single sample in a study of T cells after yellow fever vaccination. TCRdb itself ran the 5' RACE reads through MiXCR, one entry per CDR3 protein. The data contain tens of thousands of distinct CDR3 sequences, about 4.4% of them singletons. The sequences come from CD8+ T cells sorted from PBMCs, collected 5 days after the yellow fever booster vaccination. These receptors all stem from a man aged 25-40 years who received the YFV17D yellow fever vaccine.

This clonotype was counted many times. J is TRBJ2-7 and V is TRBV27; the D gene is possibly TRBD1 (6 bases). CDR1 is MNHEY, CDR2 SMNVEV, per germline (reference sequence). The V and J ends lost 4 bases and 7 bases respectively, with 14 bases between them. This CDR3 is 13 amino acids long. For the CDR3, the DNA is TGTGCCAGCAGTTGGAACAGGGTAGGAGAGCAGTACTTC. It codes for CASSWNRVGEQYF.

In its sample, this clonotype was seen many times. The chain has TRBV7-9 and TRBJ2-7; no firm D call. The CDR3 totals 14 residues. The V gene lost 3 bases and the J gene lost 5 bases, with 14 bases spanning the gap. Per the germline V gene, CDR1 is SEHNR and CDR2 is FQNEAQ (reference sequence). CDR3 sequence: CASSLVLGSDEQYF. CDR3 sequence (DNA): TGTGCCAGCAGCTTGGTCTTGGGAAGTGACGAGCAGTACTTC.

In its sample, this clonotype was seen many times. The CDR3 reads CASSQGLPRARNEQFF. CDR3 nucleotide sequence: TGTGCCAGCAGCCAAGGTTTGCCCCGCGCTCGCAATGAGCAGTTCTTC. The chain carries TRBV14 and TRBJ2-1; D not certain. The CDR3 is 16 residues long. V lost 1 base and J lost 6, with 16 bases in between. CDR1 is SGHDN and CDR2 is FVKESK in the germline V gene.

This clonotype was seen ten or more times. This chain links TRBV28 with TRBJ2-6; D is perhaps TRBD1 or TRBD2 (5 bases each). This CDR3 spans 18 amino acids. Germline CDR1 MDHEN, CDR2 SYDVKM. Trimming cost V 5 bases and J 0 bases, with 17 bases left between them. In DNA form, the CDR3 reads TGTGCCAGCAGTGACACCGGGACGGCGAGCTCTGGGGCCAACGTCCTGACTTTC. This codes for CASSDTGTASSGANVLTF.

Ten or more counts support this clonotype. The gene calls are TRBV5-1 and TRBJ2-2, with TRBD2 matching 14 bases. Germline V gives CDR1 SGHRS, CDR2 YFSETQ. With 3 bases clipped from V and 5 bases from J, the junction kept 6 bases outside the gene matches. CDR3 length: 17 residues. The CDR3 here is CASSSGLAGVNTGELFF. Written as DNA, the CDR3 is TGCGCCAGCAGCTCGGGACTAGCGGGAGTAAATACCGGGGAGCTGTTTTTT. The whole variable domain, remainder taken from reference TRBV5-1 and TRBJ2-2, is KAGVTQTPRYLIKTRGQQVTLSCSPISGHRSVSWYQQTPGQGLQFLFEYFSETQRNKGNFPGRFSGRQFSNSRSEMNVSTLELGDSALYLCASSSGLAGVNTGELFFGEGSRLTVL.

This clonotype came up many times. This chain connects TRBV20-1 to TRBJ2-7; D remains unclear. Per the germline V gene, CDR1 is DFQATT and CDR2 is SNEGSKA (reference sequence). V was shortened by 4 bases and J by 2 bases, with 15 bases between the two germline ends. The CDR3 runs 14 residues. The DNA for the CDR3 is TGCAGTGCTATTTATCAGGTTGGCACCTACGAGCAGTACTTC. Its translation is CSAIYQVGTYEQYF.

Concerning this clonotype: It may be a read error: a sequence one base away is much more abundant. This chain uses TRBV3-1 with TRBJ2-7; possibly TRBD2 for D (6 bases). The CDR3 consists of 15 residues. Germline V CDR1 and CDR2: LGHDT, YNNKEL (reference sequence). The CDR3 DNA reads TGTGCCACCAGCCCGAGAGGGACTCACAACTACGAGCAGTACTTC. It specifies CATSPRGTHNYEQYF.

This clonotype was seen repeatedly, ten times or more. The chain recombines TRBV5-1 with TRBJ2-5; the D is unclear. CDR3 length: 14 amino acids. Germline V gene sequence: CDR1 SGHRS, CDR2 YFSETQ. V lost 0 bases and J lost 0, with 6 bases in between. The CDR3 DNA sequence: TGCGCCAGCAGCTTGGTGGCTTACCAAGAGACCCAGTACTTC. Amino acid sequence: CASSLVAYQETQYF.